This record looks at one T cell receptor (beta chain) sequence and its context. Per the original methods: Nucleated cell counts were estimated from reference gene primer amplification. Data came from immunoSEQ multiplex PCR; TCRdb stores just in-frame clones and leaves some out. That table is the source of V, J and clone size, and D and trimming were worked out from the DNA. The top ten hold more than 0.85% of the sample, which has about 360,000 clones, more than 75% seen once. The data were taken from a study of blood T cell repertoires in COVID-19. Study-level information: Collection of acute and convalescent COVID-19 samples took place in the United States, Italy and Spain. In each case, the material was cDNA or gDNA derived from T cells, B-cell-depleted T cells, or PBMCs.

The CDR3 totals 14 residues. CDR1 LGHDT and CDR2 YNNKEL come from the germline V gene (reference sequence). The V end was cut by 4 bases, the J end by 3 bases, with 13 bases between. Sequences were obtained from peripheral blood. The rearrangement links TRBV3-1 (or the pseudogene TRBV3-2) to TRBJ2-7, with a tentative D call TRBD2 (7 bases). The receptor was derived from a human donor with acute or convalescent COVID-19. The donor label of this sample is uncertain. The CDR3 DNA is TGTGCCAGCAGCCTCGGGGGGCGTGACTACGAGCAGTACTTC. Its translation is CASSLGGRDYEQYF.